What follows is one T cell receptor beta chain and its context. The antigen remains unidentified. Additional DNA sequences in this sample encode the identical CDR3. These data come from a study of shared clonotypes between healthy human individuals. Whole-study results and caveats: The expectation was that sequencing depth would affect clonotype sharing among donors.

Clones were sequenced by immunoSEQ multiplex PCR, and TCRdb holds only the in-frame ones, with some missing. The repertoire holds fewer than 1.6 million clones, with 98% as singletons. V was pared by 0 bases and J by 3 bases, with 2 bases of the junction left unmatched. CDR1 and CDR2 from the germline V gene are SGDLS and YYNGEE. This CDR3 has 14 residues. Sequenced material: naive CD4+ T cells sorted from blood. This sample's subset: CD45RA+ positively selected. This receptor was identified in a man younger than 45 in good health. V and J are TRBV9 and TRBJ2-7; 8 bases agree with TRBD2. CDR3 in amino acids: CASSVAAGGYEQYF. CDR3 in DNA: TGTGCCAGCAGCGTAGCGGCGGGAGGCTACGAGCAGTACTTC.